The 32 T cell receptor beta chains below come from one sample, sequenced in a study of molecular identifiers for immune sequencing clone quantification. TCRdb re-analysed the PCR reads in MiXCR, keeping a single row per CDR3 protein. The profile shows more than 85,000 distinct CDR3 sequences, roughly a third of them singletons. Input material: naive CD8+ T cells from blood, with Jurkat cell RNA spiked in. Regarding subset: FACS-sorted CD8+CD4-CCR7+CD45RA+ naive T cells. The receptor set was obtained from a human donor in good health. Some libraries in this study had Jurkat cell RNA spiked in.

The V and J genes are TRBV28 and TRBJ1-5; unclear D gene. V lost 3 bases to trimming and J lost 0 bases, with 21 bases between them. Looked up from germline, CDR1 is MDHEN and CDR2 is SYDVKM. The CDR3 totals 19 residues. The CDR3: CASSFYFVPTLDSNQPQHF. The CDR3 DNA reads TGTGCCAGCAGTTTCTATTTTGTCCCGACCCTCGATAGCAATCAGCCCCAGCATTTT. Drawing the rest from reference TRBV28 and TRBJ1-5, the complete variable domain is DVKVTQSSRYLVKRTGEKVFLECVQDMDHENMFWYRQDPGLGLRLIYFSYDVKMKEKGDIPEGYSVSREKKERFSLILESASTNQTSMYLCASSFYFVPTLDSNQPQHFGDGTRLSIL.

This clonotype occurred once. This sequence may be a read error, since a much larger clone differs from it by one base. This chain links TRBV4-2 with TRBJ2-1; TRBD2 aligns across 7 bases. This CDR3 spans 13 amino acids. Germline CDR1 and CDR2: LGHNA and YNFKEQ. The CDR3: CASSQASGEEQIF. DNA of the CDR3: TGTGCCAGCAGCCAAGCTAGCGGAGAAGAGCAGATCTTC.

The chain has TRBV9 and TRBJ2-3; D unresolved. Trimming removed 0 bases from V and 0 bases from J, with 8 bases in between. This CDR3 is 15 amino acids long. Germline values: CDR1 SGDLS, CDR2 YYNGEE. CDR3 sequence reads: CASSVESASTDTQYF. As DNA, the CDR3 is TGTGCCAGCAGCGTAGAGTCGGCTAGCACAGATACGCAGTATTTT.

This clonotype was counted at least ten times. V is TRBV7-8 and J is TRBJ2-3; 8 bases align to TRBD1. CDR1 is SGHVS, CDR2 FQNEAQ, per germline. This CDR3 spans 17 amino acids. Trimming at V came to 5 bases and at J to 4 bases, leaving 14 bases not matched to a gene. In DNA, the CDR3 is TGTGCCAGCAGCCCGTACTTCGGACAGGGTGCCGCAGATACGCAGTATTTT. It yields the protein CASSPYFGQGAADTQYF.

The gene calls are TRBV28 and TRBJ2-5; 7 positions match TRBD1. The CDR3 sequence is 15 residues long. J was trimmed by 1 base and V by 7 bases; bases with no gene match: 9. Germline values: CDR1 MDHEN, CDR2 SYDVKM. The CDR3 sequence is CASTTGQFFQETQYF. CDR3 bases: TGTGCCAGCACAACGGGACAGTTTTTCCAAGAGACCCAGTACTTC. Looking up the rest from reference TRBV28 and TRBJ2-5 gives the full variable domain: DVKVTQSSRYLVKRTGEKVFLECVQDMDHENMFWYRQDPGLGLRLIYFSYDVKMKEKGDIPEGYSVSREKKERFSLILESASTNQTSMYLCASTTGQFFQETQYFGPGTRLLVL.

Many counts were recorded for this clonotype. V is TRBV7-9 and J is TRBJ2-4; D not certain. This CDR3 comprises 16 residues. Germline CDR1 SEHNR, CDR2 FQNEAQ (reference sequence). Trimming shortened V by 1 base and J by 0 bases, and 10 bases separated the two germline ends. The DNA for the CDR3 is TGTGCCAGCAGCTTAGTGGAAGTCCTAGCCAAAAACATTCAGTACTTC. Translated, it gives CASSLVEVLAKNIQYF. The complete variable domain, with remaining parts taken from reference TRBV7-9 and TRBJ2-4, reads DTGVSQNPRHKITKRGQNVTFRCDPISEHNRLYWYRQTLGQGPEFLTYFQNEAQLEKSRLLSDRFSAERPKGSFSTLEIQRTEQGDSAMYLCASSLVEVLAKNIQYFGAGTRLSVL.

This clonotype was observed a few times. The rearrangement links TRBV5-6 to TRBJ1-2; D gene ambiguous. V was pared by 4 bases and J by 2 bases, with 9 bases between. In germline, CDR1 is SGHDT, CDR2 YYEEEE. This CDR3 has 13 residues. The CDR3 sequence: CASSITENYGYTF. CDR3 in DNA: TGTGCCAGCAGCATCACAGAGAACTATGGCTACACCTTC.

This clonotype is a singleton in its sample. The J gene is TRBJ2-1, the V gene TRBV11-2; 10 nucleotides agree with TRBD2. V shed 7 bases, J shed 3 bases, and the junction held 9 bases outside the gene matches. Germline V lookup: CDR1 SGHAT, CDR2 FQNNGV. This CDR3 is 16 amino acids long. CDR3 DNA sequence: TGTGCCAGCATGGGCCCCCTAGCGGGGGACTACAATGAGCAGTTCTTC. Translation gives CASMGPLAGDYNEQFF.

Concerning this clonotype itself: An end of the junction differs from the germline gene, which may be a read error. This chain connects TRBV23-1 to TRBJ2-1; D possibly uses TRBD1 or TRBD2 (6 bases each). TRBV23-1 is an open reading frame, and its role is uncertain. CDR3 length: 13 amino acids. Here the CDR3 DNA reads TGTGCCAGCAGCCGGGACTGGGGGGCTGAGCAGTTCTTC. Translating it yields CASSRDWGAEQFF.

In this sample, this clonotype turned up a few times. The V call is TRBV7-9, the J call TRBJ2-7, with 8 bases matching TRBD2. The ends lost 4 bases at V and 0 bases at J; junction bases unmatched: 8. CDR3 length equals 16 residues. Germline V gives CDR1 SEHNR, CDR2 FQNEAQ (reference sequence). The CDR3 DNA reads TGTGCCAGCAGCTCCATCAGTAGCGGGAACTCCTACGAGCAGTACTTC. Encoded protein: CASSSISSGNSYEQYF.

Worth noting for this clonotype: A much larger clone is a single base away; this may be a read error. This CDR3 is CASSLGLGGGESQYF. The CDR3 DNA is TGTGCCAGCAGCTTGGGACTAGGAGGGGGCGAGTCCCAGTACTTC. The chain employs TRBV13 and TRBJ2-5; maybe TRBD2 (8 bases). The CDR3 length is 15 residues. Germline CDR1 and CDR2: PRHDT and FYEKMQ (reference sequence). The V gene lost 3 bases and the J gene lost 9 bases, with 20 bases spanning the gap.

This clonotype occurred once. V and J are TRBV12-3 or TRBV12-4 and TRBJ2-7, with D unclear. Trimming cost V 5 bases and J 3 bases, with 8 bases left between them. This CDR3 has 12 amino acids. The DNA of the CDR3 is TGTGCCAGCAGTACGGACCTCTACGAGCAGTACTTC. As protein: CASSTDLYEQYF.

This clonotype has just a few counts. This chain connects TRBV4-3 to TRBJ2-7; TRBD2 might be the D (5 bases). The V end was cut by 3 bases, the J end by 4 bases, with 13 bases between. The germline CDR1 and CDR2 sequences are LGHNA and YSLEER. This CDR3 spans 14 amino acids. The CDR3 region is CASSQRESGYEQYF. CDR3 nucleotides: TGCGCCAGCAGCCAGAGGGAGTCGGGATACGAGCAGTACTTC.

This clonotype was counted many times. The gene calls are TRBV2 and TRBJ2-1; 10 nucleotides agree with TRBD1. The germline gives CDR1 SNHLY, CDR2 FYNNEI. The CDR3 consists of 13 residues. V trimming: 11 bases; J trimming: 6 bases; junction bases outside the gene matches: 7. The CDR3 protein is CAGSGTGVNEQFF. The CDR3 DNA reads TGTGCCGGCTCCGGGACAGGGGTCAATGAGCAGTTCTTC.

With regard to this clonotype: A much larger clone lies one base from this, so it may be a read error. This CDR3 fails to terminate in the conserved phenylalanine or tryptophan, so it likely reflects a read error. The chain joins TRBV20-1 to TRBJ2-3; the D gene is possibly TRBD2 (6 bases). V lost 6 bases and J lost 3, with 19 bases in between. CDR3 length: 15 residues. Germline V gene lookup returns CDR1 DFQATT and CDR2 SNEGSKA (reference sequence). CDR3 bases: TGCAGTGCCCATTGGGGGGAGAGGGGAACAGATACGCAGTATTAT. It yields the protein CSAHWGERGTDTQYY.

This clonotype has just a few counts. J is TRBJ1-2 and V is TRBV28; 8 bases match TRBD1. With 3 bases clipped from V and 8 bases from J, the junction kept 20 bases outside the gene matches. Germline CDR1 is MDHEN and CDR2 is SYDVKM. The CDR3 spans 18 residues. For the CDR3, the DNA is TGTGCCAGCAGTTTCCGTTTCCGAGTCGGGACAGGTGGTCGGGGCTACACCTTC. This translates into CASSFRFRVGTGGRGYTF.

This chain uses TRBV13 with TRBJ2-7; 9 bases line up with TRBD2. The CDR3 has 15 residues. Trimming at V came to 8 bases and at J to 1 base, leaving 9 bases not matched to a gene. Germline values: CDR1 PRHDT, CDR2 FYEKMQ (reference sequence). The CDR3 DNA is TGTGCCAGCGGCATCCGGACTAGCGCTTCCTACGAGCAGTACTTC. Amino acid sequence: CASGIRTSASYEQYF.

This clonotype was counted many times. The rearrangement joins TRBV27 to TRBJ2-7; D is undetermined. In germline, CDR1 is MNHEY, CDR2 SMNVEV (reference sequence). The CDR3 is made up of 13 amino acids. V dropped 8 bases and J dropped 0 bases, with 11 bases sitting between them. DNA of the CDR3: TGTGCCAGCGCGATCGCGGACTCCTACGAGCAGTACTTC. It specifies CASAIADSYEQYF.

There are a few counts of this clonotype. The chain joins TRBV4-3 to TRBJ2-3; 10 bases match TRBD2. There are 16 residues in the CDR3. Per germline, CDR1 LGHNA and CDR2 YSLEER. V gave up 2 bases and J gave up 2 bases; unmatched junction bases: 4. This chain's CDR3 is CASSQTLAGDTDTQYF. CDR3 sequence (DNA): TGCGCCAGCAGCCAAACCCTAGCGGGGGACACAGATACGCAGTATTTT.

This clonotype is a singleton in its sample. The V and J genes are TRBV27 and TRBJ2-3; 10 nucleotides agree with TRBD2. The CDR3 consists of 14 residues. Unmatched junction bases numbered 5, after V lost 4 bases and J lost 7 bases. Germline lookup yields CDR1 MNHEY and CDR2 SMNVEV (reference sequence). The CDR3 DNA reads TGTGCCAGCAGTTGGGCTAGCGGGAGTTATACGCAGTATTTT. Translating gives CASSWASGSYTQYF.

This clonotype has a single count. A much larger clone lies one base from this, so it may be a read error. This chain's CDR3 is CASSAPLDRAYEQYF. The CDR3 nucleotides read TGTGCCAGTAGCGCTCCCCTGGACAGGGCCTACGAGCAGTACTTC. The chain uses TRBV19 and TRBJ2-7; TRBD1 matches at 8 bases. Germline-derived CDR1 and CDR2 are LNHDA and SQIVND (reference sequence). The CDR3 runs to 15 residues. The J segment lost 2 bases and the V segment lost 6 bases, leaving 9 bases of the junction unmatched.

This clonotype was seen a handful of times. Compared with germline, one end of the junction differs, possibly owing to a read error. V usage is TRBV11-2 and J usage is TRBJ1-5, with D hard to call. The CDR3 is 12 amino acids. Looked up from germline, CDR1 is SGHAT and CDR2 is FQNNGV. CDR3 amino acids: CASSSSNLPQHF. In nucleotides, the CDR3 is TGTGCCAGCAGCTCCTCAAATCTGCCCCAGCATTTT. Together with reference TRBV11-2 and TRBJ1-5, the CDR3 gives the full variable domain: EAGVAQSPRYKIIEKRQSVAFWCNPISGHATLYWYQQILGQGPKLLIQFQNNGVVDDSQLPKDRFSAERLKGVDSTLKIQPAKLEDSAVYLCASSSSNLPQHFGDGTRLSIL.

Concerning this clonotype: This may be a read error, as it is one base from a much larger clone. The V gene is TRBV2, the J gene TRBJ2-7; maybe TRBD2 (6 bases). V shed 1 base and J shed 5 bases, with 18 bases lying between them. The CDR3 has 16 residues. Per germline, CDR1 SNHLY and CDR2 FYNNEI. This chain's CDR3 is CASSEGLVGVSNEQYF. The CDR3 region has the DNA TGTGCCAGCAGTGAAGGACTAGTGGGAGTAAGCAACGAGCAGTACTTC.

This clonotype was observed a handful of times. The rearrangement joins TRBV11-2 to TRBJ2-1; D remains ambiguous. CDR3 size: 13 residues. V was cut by 2 bases and J by 8 bases, with 10 bases left in between. Per the germline V gene, CDR1 is SGHAT and CDR2 is FQNNGV. CDR3 protein: CASSLTFLDEQFF. The CDR3 nucleotides read TGTGCCAGCAGCTTAACGTTTCTAGATGAGCAGTTCTTC.

In this sample, this clonotype turned up many times. The rearrangement joins TRBV7-9 to TRBJ2-3; 8 bases align to TRBD1. Per germline, CDR1 SEHNR and CDR2 FQNEAQ (reference sequence). The CDR3 has 16 residues. With V trimmed by 3 bases and J by 2 bases, 7 bases remained unmatched. CDR3 DNA: TGTGCCAGCAGCTTCCCGGACAGGGTCGACACAGATACGCAGTATTTT. Encoded protein: CASSFPDRVDTDTQYF.

This clonotype occurred a few times. The V and J genes are TRBV27 and TRBJ2-7; TRBD2 is a possible D gene (5 bases). The germline V gene encodes CDR1 MNHEY and CDR2 SMNVEV (reference sequence). V was cut by 8 bases and J by 3 bases, with 20 bases left in between. This CDR3 spans 15 amino acids. The CDR3 bases are TGTGCCAGCTCTGGAAGAGAGGGCCACTTCTACGAGCAGTACTTC. This sequence encodes CASSGREGHFYEQYF.

This chain uses TRBV7-8 with TRBJ2-5; unclear D gene. Trimming stripped 5 bases from V and 4 bases from J, with 8 bases between. The CDR3 loop spans 12 amino acids. Germline CDR1 SGHVS, CDR2 FQNEAQ. This chain's CDR3 is CASSRSAETQYF. The CDR3 DNA sequence: TGTGCCAGCAGCCGGAGCGCAGAGACCCAGTACTTC.

This clonotype has a count of ten or more. The rearrangement joins TRBV6-6 to TRBJ2-1; D possibly corresponds to TRBD2 (5 bases). From germline, CDR1 is MNHNY and CDR2 SVGAGI (reference sequence). CDR3 size: 8 residues. DNA of the CDR3: TGTGCGGCGGGTGAGCAGTTCTTC. As protein: CAAGEQFF.

This clonotype occurred a few times. The chain links TRBV11-2 to TRBJ2-3, with 8 bases matching TRBD2. The V segment lost 0 bases and the J segment 5 bases; nucleotides outside the gene matches: 4. From germline, CDR1 is SGHAT and CDR2 FQNNGV. The CDR3 extends over 15 amino acids. The CDR3 DNA is TGTGCCAGCAGCTTAGATAGACTAGCGTTAGATACGCAGTATTTT. This codes for CASSLDRLALDTQYF.

This clonotype has just one count. V gene TRBV20-1 combines with J gene TRBJ2-7; TRBD2 is a possible D gene (5 bases). Germline V CDR1 and CDR2: DFQATT, SNEGSKA (reference sequence). Deletions cut 3 bases from V and 6 bases from J, with 15 bases between. The CDR3 is 13 residues long. CDR3 nucleotides: TGCAGTGCTAGTAAGAGAAGCGCGGGCGAGCAGTACTTC. Protein: CSASKRSAGEQYF.

As for this clonotype: A much larger clone differs by one base, so this may be a read error. The genes are TRBV4-3 and TRBJ2-1, with 11 bases that match TRBD2. Germline V gene lookup returns CDR1 LGHNA and CDR2 YSLEER. Trimming took 3 bases from V and 7 from J; bases not matched to a gene: 8. The CDR3 is 16 amino acids. The CDR3 nucleotides read TGCGCCAGCAGCCAGGTACTAGCGGGAGCTATGAATGAGCAGTTCTTC. Its translation: CASSQVLAGAMNEQFF.

With respect to this clonotype: Given a much more abundant clone one base away, this may be a read error. The chain links TRBV7-9 to TRBJ2-2, with D unresolved. CDR3 size: 12 residues. Per the germline V gene, CDR1 is SEHNR and CDR2 is FQNEAQ (reference sequence). CDR3 sequence (DNA): TGTGCCAGCAGCACCAACATCGGGGAGCTGTTTTTT. Its protein is CASSTNIGELFF.